Below, 32 T cell receptor beta chains from the same sample are listed, as sequenced in a study of blood T cell repertoires in COVID-19. Profiling relied on immunoSEQ multiplex PCR, and the TCRdb table lists in-frame clones only, not all of them. Of roughly 290,000 clones in the sample, approximately 83% were seen once. Sequencing input: PBMCs or T cells enriched from blood (not recorded which). These receptors all stem from a man aged 25-45 years who had recovered from COVID-19.

V usage is TRBV9 and J usage is TRBJ1-1; the D gene is possibly TRBD1 (6 bases). The CDR3 is made up of 15 amino acids. V gave up 3 bases and J gave up 6 bases, with 18 bases separating them. In germline, CDR1 is SGDLS, CDR2 YYNGEE. The CDR3 coding sequence is TGTGCCAGCAGCGCCTGGGGGGGGGCTGGCTCTGAAGCTTTCTTT. Encoded protein: CASSAWGGAGSEAFF.

The V gene is TRBV2, the J gene TRBJ1-6; TRBD1 is a possible D gene (5 bases). V lost 6 bases, J lost 10 bases, and 19 bases lay in between. CDR3 length: 15 residues. Germline values: CDR1 SNHLY, CDR2 FYNNEI. The CDR3: CASSAFGGKNSPLHF. CDR3 coding DNA: TGTGCCAGCAGCGCGTTCGGGGGGAAGAACTCACCCCTCCACTTT.

The chain combines TRBV19 with TRBJ2-3; 7 positions agree with TRBD1. The CDR3 loop spans 15 amino acids. V dropped 3 bases and J dropped 2; count of bases not matched to a gene: 5. CDR1 is LNHDA, CDR2 SQIVND, per germline (reference sequence). CDR3 DNA: TGTGCCAGTAGTATCGACAGGGCCTTCACAGATACGCAGTATTTT. This encodes CASSIDRAFTDTQYF. The entire variable domain, with the rest obtained from reference TRBV19 and TRBJ2-3, is as follows: DGGITQSPKYLFRKEGQNVTLSCEQNLNHDAMYWYRQDPGQGLRLIYYSQIVNDFQKGDIAEGYSVSREKKESFPLTVTSAQKNPTAFYLCASSIDRAFTDTQYFGPGTRLTVL.

The chain is built from TRBV5-8 and TRBJ2-7; 8 bases fit TRBD2. This CDR3 has 15 amino acids. Germline V gene lookup returns CDR1 SGHTS and CDR2 YDEGEE. The J segment lost 3 bases and the V segment lost 4 bases, leaving 9 bases of the junction unmatched. The CDR3, as DNA: TGTGCCAGCAGCCTGGGCGGGGGGACGATCTACGAGCAGTACTTC. Protein product: CASSLGGGTIYEQYF.

The chain links TRBV7-9 to TRBJ1-6; TRBD1 matches 7 bases. The V segment lost 5 bases and the J segment 10 bases; nucleotides outside the gene matches: 11. The CDR3 totals 15 residues. Germline V lookup: CDR1 SEHNR, CDR2 FQNEAQ (reference sequence). The CDR3 sequence: CASSRGQADVSPLHF. The CDR3 DNA reads as TGTGCCAGCAGCCGAGGACAGGCAGACGTATCACCCCTCCACTTT.

The chain carries TRBV5-1 and TRBJ1-1; D gene ambiguous. CDR3 length: 14 amino acids. V was cut by 3 bases and J by 4 bases, with 13 bases left in between. Germline V lookup: CDR1 SGHRS, CDR2 YFSETQ. CDR3 in DNA: TGCGCCAGCAGCTCTATAACTTCGAGCACTGAAGCTTTCTTT. Protein sequence: CASSSITSSTEAFF.

The V gene is TRBV6-6, the J gene TRBJ2-7; D is unresolved. CDR1 is MNHNY and CDR2 is SVGAGI in the germline V gene (reference sequence). Trimming cost V 5 bases and J 4 bases, with 9 bases left between them. The CDR3 contains 12 residues. CDR3 protein: CASSASGYEQYF. The CDR3 bases are TGTGCCAGCAGTGCCTCGGGTTACGAGCAGTACTTC.

For the CDR3, the DNA is TGTGCCAGCTCCCTGACAGGGCCCACAGATACGCAGTATTTT. This translates into CASSLTGPTDTQYF. V gene TRBV18 combines with J gene TRBJ2-3, with 7 nucleotides matching TRBD1. The CDR3 runs to 14 residues. Per germline, CDR1 KGHSH and CDR2 LQKENI. V lost 6 bases, J lost 2 bases, and 5 bases stayed unmatched.

The CDR3 DNA sequence: TGTGCCAGCAGCGAAACTAGCGGGGGAAACAATGAGCAGTTCTTC. This translates into CASSETSGGNNEQFF. The V call is TRBV6-4, the J call TRBJ2-1; 11 bases are shared with TRBD2. CDR1 and CDR2 (germline): MRHNA, SNTAGT. The junction had 6 bases not matched to a gene; V was cut back by 6 bases and J by 5 bases. This CDR3 is built from 15 residues.

The V call is TRBV9, the J call TRBJ1-5; D is uncertain. The length of the CDR3 is 16 residues. The germline CDR1 and CDR2 sequences are SGDLS and YYNGEE. V was trimmed by 0 bases and J by 1 base, leaving 11 bases between them. In nucleotides, the CDR3 is TGTGCCAGCAGCGTAGGGACGGGCGGGAGCAATCAGCCCCAGCATTTT. This codes for CASSVGTGGSNQPQHF.

The rearrangement links TRBV6-5 to TRBJ1-2; TRBD1 might be the D (5 bases). Per germline, CDR1 MNHEY and CDR2 SVGAGI. This CDR3 has 13 residues. V dropped 6 bases and J dropped 8 bases, with 16 bases sitting between them. The CDR3 region has the DNA TGTGCCAGCAGCACCGACAGTTCAAGAGGCTACACCTTC. As protein: CASSTDSSRGYTF.

The V gene is TRBV6-5, the J gene TRBJ2-7, with D possibly being TRBD1 (6 bases). Per germline, CDR1 MNHEY and CDR2 SVGAGI. The CDR3 covers 14 residues. Trimming removed 6 bases from V and 5 bases from J, with 17 bases in between. CDR3: CASSRAGVTNEQYF. The CDR3 nucleotides are TGTGCCAGCAGCCGGGCAGGGGTTACGAACGAGCAGTACTTC.

V and J are TRBV6-5 and TRBJ1-2, with D unclear. CDR1 and CDR2 from the germline V gene are MNHEY and SVGAGI. The CDR3 contains 13 residues. Trimming cost V 6 bases and J 0 bases, with 8 bases left between them. CDR3 in amino acids: CASRQQPNYGYTF. CDR3 DNA: TGTGCCAGCAGACAACAACCTAACTATGGCTACACCTTC.

The rearrangement joins TRBV5-8 to TRBJ2-7, with 7 bases identical to TRBD2. Losses at the gene ends were 0 bases for V and 0 bases for J; bases not matched to a gene: 0. This CDR3 has 14 residues. Germline CDR1 SGHTS, CDR2 YDEGEE. The CDR3 protein is CASSLGGGSYEQYF. CDR3 nucleotide sequence: TGTGCCAGCAGCTTGGGGGGGGGCTCCTACGAGCAGTACTTC.

The J gene is TRBJ2-5, the V gene TRBV2; 9 nucleotides agree with TRBD2. This CDR3 has 16 amino acids. The junction had 11 bases not matched to a gene; V was cut back by 4 bases and J by 5 bases. The germline V gene encodes CDR1 SNHLY and CDR2 FYNNEI. The CDR3 DNA reads TGTGCCAGCAGTGGAGTTGCGGGGGGGGCCGGGGAGACCCAGTACTTC. Its protein product is CASSGVAGGAGETQYF.

The rearrangement uses TRBV9 and TRBJ1-1, with D possibly TRBD1 on 6 matching bases. The germline CDR1 and CDR2 sequences are SGDLS and YYNGEE. V was cut by 3 bases and J by 1 base, with 16 bases left in between. CDR3 length: 16 residues. This CDR3 reads CASSDSGTGSNTEAFF. The CDR3 DNA reads TGTGCCAGCAGCGACTCCGGTACAGGGTCGAACACTGAAGCTTTCTTT.

The chain uses TRBV30 and TRBJ2-1; TRBD2 matches 7 bases. CDR3 length: 13 residues. Germline CDR1 and CDR2: GTSNPN and SVGIG (reference sequence). J gave up 4 bases and V 2 bases, and 2 bases lay outside the gene matches. CDR3 residues: CAWSTAGYNEQFF. The CDR3 DNA reads TGTGCCTGGAGTACAGCGGGGTACAATGAGCAGTTCTTC.

This chain uses TRBV11-3 with TRBJ1-3; D is undetermined. The CDR3 runs 15 residues. V was shortened by 1 base and J by 0 bases, with 7 bases between the two germline ends. Looked up from germline, CDR1 is SGHNT and CDR2 is YENEEA. The CDR3 bases are TGTGCCAGCAGCTTAGTGGGGAGCTCTGGAAACACCATATATTTT. It codes for CASSLVGSSGNTIYF.

The chain recombines TRBV6-5 with TRBJ1-6, with D tentatively TRBD1 (6 bases). This CDR3 comprises 12 residues. The V end lost 8 bases, the J end lost 8 bases, and 10 bases lay between the germline ends. Per the germline V gene, CDR1 is MNHEY and CDR2 is SVGAGI. The DNA for the CDR3 is TGTGCCAGCCGGGACACCCATTCACCCCTCCACTTT. This translates into CASRDTHSPLHF.

The genes are TRBV29-1 and TRBJ1-1; TRBD1 is a possible D gene (5 bases). This CDR3 is 12 amino acids long. The V end lost 7 bases, the J end lost 4 bases, and 13 bases lay between the germline ends. CDR1 is SQVTM, CDR2 ANQGSEA, per germline. The CDR3: CSGSRGSTEAFF. CDR3 DNA: TGCAGCGGAAGCCGGGGGAGCACTGAAGCTTTCTTT.

This sequence joins TRBV30 and TRBJ2-1; 8 bases line up with TRBD1. The CDR3 has 13 residues. The V gene end was trimmed by 2 bases and the J gene end by 12 bases; junction bases not matched to a gene: 9. The germline CDR1 and CDR2 sequences are GTSNPN and SVGIG (reference sequence). The CDR3 DNA reads as TGTGCCTGGAGTCTGGGACAGGCTAGGCGGCAGTTCTTC. It translates to CAWSLGQARRQFF.

This CDR3 is CASSMAAYSNQPQHF. CDR3 sequence (DNA): TGTGCCAGTAGTATGGCGGCCTATAGCAATCAGCCCCAGCATTTT. This sequence joins TRBV19 and TRBJ1-5; D unclear. The CDR3 is 15 amino acids. Germline V CDR1 and CDR2: LNHDA, SQIVND (reference sequence). The V end was cut by 3 bases, the J end by 0 bases, with 9 bases between.

The genes are TRBV21-1 and TRBJ2-6; the table's D gene call, TRBD2, was not cross checked with the DNA. TRBV21-1 is an annotated pseudogene. This CDR3 is 15 amino acids long. CDR3 loop: CASSQRRAGANVLTF. The CDR3 region has the DNA TGTGCCAGCAGCCAAAGACGGGCTGGGGCCAACGTCCTGACTTTC.

The gene calls are TRBV4-3 and TRBJ1-3, with D unresolved. The germline V and J ends were trimmed by 0 bases and 0 bases, with 12 bases remaining between them. CDR3 length equals 17 residues. Germline V gene sequence: CDR1 LGHNA, CDR2 YSLEER. The CDR3 DNA sequence: TGCGCCAGCAGCCAAGATGCATTTCCAGACTCTGGAAACACCATATATTTT. Protein sequence: CASSQDAFPDSGNTIYF.

V is TRBV14 and J is TRBJ1-1; D is uncertain. V was trimmed by 1 base and J by 0 bases, leaving 9 bases between them. The CDR3 length is 15 residues. Germline V lookup: CDR1 SGHDN, CDR2 FVKESK. CDR3 bases: TGTGCCAGCAGCCAAGCCTTCCCGTTGAACACTGAAGCTTTCTTT. Its translation: CASSQAFPLNTEAFF.

This clone showed up just a few times. V and J are TRBV15 and TRBJ1-3; 7 positions agree with TRBD1. V dropped 5 bases and J dropped 5; count of bases not matched to a gene: 6. The germline gives CDR1 LNHNV, CDR2 YYDKDF (reference sequence). The CDR3 runs 14 residues. This CDR3 reads CATSLGGPRNTIYF. In DNA form, the CDR3 reads TGTGCCACCAGCCTAGGGGGCCCCAGAAACACCATATATTTT.

J is TRBJ1-6 and V is TRBV3-1 (or the pseudogene TRBV3-2); D is possibly TRBD1 (6 bases). CDR1 is LGHDT and CDR2 is YNNKEL in the germline V gene (reference sequence). This CDR3 is built from 14 residues. V was shortened by 5 bases and J by 9 bases, with 14 bases between the two germline ends. The DNA of the CDR3 is TGTGCCAGCAGCTACGGACAGCCAACTTCACCCCTCCACTTT. It codes for CASSYGQPTSPLHF.

The chain has TRBV7-3 and TRBJ1-6, with 9 bases identical to TRBD1. With V trimmed by 1 base and J by 10 bases, 5 bases remained unmatched. The CDR3 extends over 15 amino acids. Germline lookup yields CDR1 SGHTA and CDR2 FQGTGA. The CDR3 nucleotides are TGTGCCAGCAGCTTAATGGGACAGGGACACTCACCCCTCCACTTT. Its translation: CASSLMGQGHSPLHF.

This clone has more than one count but fewer than ten. V usage is TRBV5-1 and J usage is TRBJ1-3; TRBD1 matches at 8 bases. The germline CDR1 and CDR2 sequences are SGHRS and YFSETQ. The CDR3 spans 14 residues. V shed 3 bases, J shed 4 bases, and the junction held 3 bases outside the gene matches. CDR3: CASSYDRGGNTIYF. CDR3 nucleotide sequence: TGCGCCAGCAGCTATGACAGGGGCGGAAACACCATATATTTT.

The gene calls are TRBV4-2 and TRBJ2-2; 10 bases match TRBD2. Trimming at V came to 2 bases and at J to 7 bases, leaving 16 bases not matched to a gene. From germline, CDR1 is LGHNA and CDR2 YNFKEQ. This CDR3 comprises 19 residues. This CDR3 is CASSQRASSGGARIGELFF. CDR3 bases: TGTGCCAGCAGCCAAAGAGCTTCAAGCGGGGGGGCGCGGATCGGGGAGCTGTTTTTT.

The CDR3 reads CASSGETSNQPQHF. CDR3 sequence (DNA): TGTGCCAGTTCCGGGGAGACGAGCAATCAGCCCCAGCATTTT. The chain carries TRBV2 and TRBJ1-5; D remains ambiguous. The CDR3 is 14 amino acids. Per the germline V gene, CDR1 is SNHLY and CDR2 is FYNNEI. Trimming removed 9 bases from V and 1 base from J, with 13 bases in between.

V and J are TRBV19 and TRBJ1-5; D is perhaps TRBD1 (6 bases). The CDR3 totals 15 residues. Germline V CDR1 and CDR2: LNHDA, SQIVND (reference sequence). V was pared by 1 base and J by 6 bases, with 13 bases between. The CDR3 nucleotides are TGTGCCAGTAGTATAGCACAGGGTAGTTCTCAGCCCCAGCATTTT. Its protein product is CASSIAQGSSQPQHF.